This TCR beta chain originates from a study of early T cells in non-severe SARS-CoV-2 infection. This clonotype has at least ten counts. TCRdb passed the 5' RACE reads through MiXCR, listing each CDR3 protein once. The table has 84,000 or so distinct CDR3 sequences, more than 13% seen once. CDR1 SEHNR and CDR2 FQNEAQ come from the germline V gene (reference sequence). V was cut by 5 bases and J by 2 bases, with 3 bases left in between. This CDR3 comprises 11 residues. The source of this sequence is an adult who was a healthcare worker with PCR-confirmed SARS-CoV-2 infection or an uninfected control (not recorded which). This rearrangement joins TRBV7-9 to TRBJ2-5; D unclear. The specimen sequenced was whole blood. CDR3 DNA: TGTGCCAGCAGCCCACAAGAGACCCAGTACTTC. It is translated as CASSPQETQYF.